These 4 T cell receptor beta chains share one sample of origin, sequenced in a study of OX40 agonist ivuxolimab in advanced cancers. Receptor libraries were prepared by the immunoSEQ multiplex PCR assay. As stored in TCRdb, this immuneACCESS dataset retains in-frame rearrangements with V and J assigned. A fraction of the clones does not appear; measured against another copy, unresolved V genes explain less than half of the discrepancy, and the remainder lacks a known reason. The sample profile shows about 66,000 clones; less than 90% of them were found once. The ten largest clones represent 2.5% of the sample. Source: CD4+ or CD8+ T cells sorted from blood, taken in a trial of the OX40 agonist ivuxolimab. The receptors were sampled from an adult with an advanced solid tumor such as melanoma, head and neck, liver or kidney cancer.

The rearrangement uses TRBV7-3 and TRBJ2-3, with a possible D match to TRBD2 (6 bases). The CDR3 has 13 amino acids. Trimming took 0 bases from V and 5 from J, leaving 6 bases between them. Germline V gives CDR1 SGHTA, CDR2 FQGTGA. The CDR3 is CASSLTGGDTQYF. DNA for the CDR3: TGTGCCAGCAGCTTAACGGGGGGAGATACGCAGTATTTT.

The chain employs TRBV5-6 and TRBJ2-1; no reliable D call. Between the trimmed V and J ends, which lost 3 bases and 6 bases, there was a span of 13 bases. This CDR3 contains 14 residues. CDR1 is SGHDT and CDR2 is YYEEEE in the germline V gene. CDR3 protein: CASSYGGLPNEQFF. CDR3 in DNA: TGTGCCAGCAGCTATGGCGGCTTACCCAATGAGCAGTTCTTC.

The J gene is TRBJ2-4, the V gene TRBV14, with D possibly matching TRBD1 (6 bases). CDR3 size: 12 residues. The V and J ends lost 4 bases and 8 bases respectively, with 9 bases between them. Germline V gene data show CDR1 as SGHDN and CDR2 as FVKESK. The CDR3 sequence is CASSRGLHIQYF. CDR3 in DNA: TGTGCCAGCAGCCGGGGGCTTCACATTCAGTACTTC.

CDR3 in amino acids: CSVVGANSGNTIYF. The DNA for the CDR3 is TGCAGCGTTGTGGGGGCGAACTCCGGAAACACCATATATTTT. The rearrangement joins TRBV29-1 to TRBJ1-3; D might be TRBD1 (6 bases). The CDR3 is made up of 14 amino acids. The germline V and J ends were trimmed by 4 bases and 4 bases, with 14 bases remaining between them. Germline V gene data show CDR1 as SQVTM and CDR2 as ANQGSEA.